The present entry profiles one T cell receptor (beta chain) with its context. Its matching antigen is unknown. The data were obtained in a study of cytomegalovirus exposure and HLA in healthy donors. Study-level findings and limits: Usually a TCR sequence was rare, but some public TCRs were found in many donors. A subsequent analysis found that TCR clusters from the first cohort also tended to co-occur in the 90 to 150 validation repertoires, with around 94% of cluster scores above 0.

Here immunoSEQ multiplex PCR was the method, and the copy in TCRdb shows in-frame clones only, minus some. The table includes roughly 52,000 clones, 85% to 95% detected once. This CDR3 contains 16 residues. The junction had 9 bases not matched to a gene; V was cut back by 6 bases and J by 3 bases. Germline CDR1 MDHEN, CDR2 SYDVKM. The rearrangement links TRBV28 to TRBJ1-5, with 9 bases lining up with TRBD1. The material sequenced was PBMCs. This TCR came from a woman aged 18-29 years in good health and CMV-seropositive. The CDR3 DNA is TGTGCCAGCAGCTTACAGGGGGCAGGGGACAATCAGCCCCAGCATTTT. Translated: CASSLQGAGDNQPQHF.